This paragraph covers one T cell receptor beta chain sequence. Its target is not known. The CDR3 contains 13 residues. Germline V gene data show CDR1 as LGHNA and CDR2 as YNFKEQ. V shed 1 base and J shed 0 bases, with 3 bases lying between them. Method: immunoSEQ multiplex PCR; TCRdb's copy keeps in-frame clones and lacks some. The sample contains roughly 29,000 clones, 93% of which appear only once. The entry originates in a study of T cells in tuberculosis. Across the whole study: This South African cohort compared adolescents with or without latent tuberculosis against adults with active tuberculosis.

Study-wide results and caveats: The TCR-beta difference was not significant; alpha differences partly reflected length.

This receptor was obtained from a donor aged 10-29 years with latent tuberculosis or without tuberculosis infection. What was sequenced was PBMCs. V is TRBV4-2 and J is TRBJ1-1; D is undetermined. The DNA of the CDR3 is TGTGCCAGCAGCCAAGTCATGAACACTGAAGCTTTCTTT. Its translation is CASSQVMNTEAFF.